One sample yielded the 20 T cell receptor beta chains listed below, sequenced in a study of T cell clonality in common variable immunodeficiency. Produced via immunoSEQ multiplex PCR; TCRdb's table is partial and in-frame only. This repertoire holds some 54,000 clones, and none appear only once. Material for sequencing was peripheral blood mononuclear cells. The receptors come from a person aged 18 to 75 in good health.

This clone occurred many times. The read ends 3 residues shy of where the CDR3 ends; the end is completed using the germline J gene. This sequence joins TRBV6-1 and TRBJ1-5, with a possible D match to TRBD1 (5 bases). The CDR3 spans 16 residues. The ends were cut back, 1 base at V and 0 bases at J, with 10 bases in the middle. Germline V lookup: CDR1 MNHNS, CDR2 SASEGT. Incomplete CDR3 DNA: TGTGCCAGCAGTGAAGTGGGGCGTTATAGCAATCAGCCC. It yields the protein CASSEVGRYSNQP. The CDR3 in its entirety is CASSEVGRYSNQPQHF.

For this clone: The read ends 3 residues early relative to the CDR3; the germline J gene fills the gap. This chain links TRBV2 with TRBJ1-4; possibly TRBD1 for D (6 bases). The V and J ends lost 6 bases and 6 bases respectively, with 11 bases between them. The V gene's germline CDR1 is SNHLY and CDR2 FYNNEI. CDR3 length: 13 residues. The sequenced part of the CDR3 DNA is TGTGCCAGCAGGAAAGGGGGGGATGAAAAA. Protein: CASRKGGDEK. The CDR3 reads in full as CASRKGGDEKLFF.

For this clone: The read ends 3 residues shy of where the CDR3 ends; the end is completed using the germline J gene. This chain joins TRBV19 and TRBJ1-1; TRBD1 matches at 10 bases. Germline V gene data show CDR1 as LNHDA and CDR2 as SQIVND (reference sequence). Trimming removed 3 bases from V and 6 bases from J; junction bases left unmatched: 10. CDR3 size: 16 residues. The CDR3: CASSIYKGTGVPEAFF. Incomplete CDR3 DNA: TGTGCCAGTAGTATTTACAAGGGGACAGGGGTTCCTGAA.

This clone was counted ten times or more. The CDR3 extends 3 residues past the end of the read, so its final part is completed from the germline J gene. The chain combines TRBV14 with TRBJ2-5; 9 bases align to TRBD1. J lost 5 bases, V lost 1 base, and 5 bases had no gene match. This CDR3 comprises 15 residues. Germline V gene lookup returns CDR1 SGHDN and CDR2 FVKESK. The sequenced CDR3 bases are TGTGCCAGCAGCCAAGGGAAGGGGACAGGGGAGACC. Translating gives CASSQGKGTGET. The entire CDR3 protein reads CASSQGKGTGETQYF.

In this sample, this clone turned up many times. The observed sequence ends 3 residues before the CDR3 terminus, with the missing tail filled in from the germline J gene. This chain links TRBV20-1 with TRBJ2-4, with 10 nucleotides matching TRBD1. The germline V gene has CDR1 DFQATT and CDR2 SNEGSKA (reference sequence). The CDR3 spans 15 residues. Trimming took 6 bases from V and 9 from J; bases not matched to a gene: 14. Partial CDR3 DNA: TGCAGTGCCCCCCCGGGACAGGGGTTTCAGGGCATT. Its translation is CSAPPGQGFQGI. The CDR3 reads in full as CSAPPGQGFQGIQYF.

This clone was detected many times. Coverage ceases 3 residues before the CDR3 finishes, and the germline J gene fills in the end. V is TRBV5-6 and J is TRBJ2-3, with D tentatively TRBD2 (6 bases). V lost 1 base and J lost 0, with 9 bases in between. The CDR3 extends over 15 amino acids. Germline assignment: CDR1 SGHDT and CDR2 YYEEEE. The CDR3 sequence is CASSLLGTSTDTQYF. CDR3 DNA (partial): TGTGCCAGCAGCTTGTTAGGGACTAGCACAGATACG.

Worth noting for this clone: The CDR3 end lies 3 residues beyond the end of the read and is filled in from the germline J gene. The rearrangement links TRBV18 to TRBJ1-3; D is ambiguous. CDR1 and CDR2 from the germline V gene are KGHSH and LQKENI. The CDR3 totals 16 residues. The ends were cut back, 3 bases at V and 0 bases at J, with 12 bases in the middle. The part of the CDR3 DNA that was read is TGTGCCAGCTCACCGGCAGAGTCGAACTCTGGAAACACC. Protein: CASSPAESNSGNT. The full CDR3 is CASSPAESNSGNTIYF.

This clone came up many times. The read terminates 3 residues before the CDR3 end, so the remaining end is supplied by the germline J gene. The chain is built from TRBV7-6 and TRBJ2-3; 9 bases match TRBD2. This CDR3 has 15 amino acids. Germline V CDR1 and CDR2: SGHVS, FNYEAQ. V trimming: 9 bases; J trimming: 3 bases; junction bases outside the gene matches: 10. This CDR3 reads CASTTGTSLTDTQYF. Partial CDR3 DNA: TGTGCCAGTACTACCGGGACTAGCTTGACAGATACG.

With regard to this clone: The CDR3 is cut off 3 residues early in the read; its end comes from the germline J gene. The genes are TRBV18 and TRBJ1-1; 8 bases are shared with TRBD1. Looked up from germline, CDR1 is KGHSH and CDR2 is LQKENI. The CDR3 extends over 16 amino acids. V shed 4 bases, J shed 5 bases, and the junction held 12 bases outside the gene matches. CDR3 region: CASSRIQDRAETEAFF. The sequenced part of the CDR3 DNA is TGTGCCAGCTCACGGATACAGGACAGGGCTGAAACTGAA.

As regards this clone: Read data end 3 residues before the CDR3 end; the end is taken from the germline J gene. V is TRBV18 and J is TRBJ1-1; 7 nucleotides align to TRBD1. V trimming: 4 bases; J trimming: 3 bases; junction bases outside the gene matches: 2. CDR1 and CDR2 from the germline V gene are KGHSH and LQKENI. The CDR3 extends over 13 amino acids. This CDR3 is CASSQGTDTEAFF. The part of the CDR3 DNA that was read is TGTGCCAGCTCACAAGGGACAGACACTGAA.

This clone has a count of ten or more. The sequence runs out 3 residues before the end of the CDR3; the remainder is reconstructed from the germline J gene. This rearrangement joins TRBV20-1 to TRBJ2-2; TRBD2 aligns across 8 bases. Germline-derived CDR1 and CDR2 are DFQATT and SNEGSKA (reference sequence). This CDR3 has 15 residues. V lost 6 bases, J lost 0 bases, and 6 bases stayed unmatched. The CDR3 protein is CSARGGGSNTGELFF. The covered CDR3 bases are TGCAGTGCACGGGGCGGGGGGTCGAACACCGGGGAG.

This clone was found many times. The CDR3 bases that were read are TGCGCCAGCAGCGTTTCCGGGACAGGGGGCGAG. This gives the protein CASSVSGTGGE. The entire CDR3 reads CASSVSGTGGEQYF. V and J are TRBV5-1 and TRBJ2-7; 11 bases fit TRBD1. The read ends 3 residues early relative to the CDR3; the germline J gene fills the gap. The V segment lost 4 bases and the J segment 6 bases; nucleotides outside the gene matches: 6. Germline assignment: CDR1 SGHRS and CDR2 YFSETQ. This CDR3 comprises 14 residues. The variable domain in full, completed from reference TRBV5-1 and TRBJ2-7, reads KAGVTQTPRYLIKTRGQQVTLSCSPISGHRSVSWYQQTPGQGLQFLFEYFSETQRNKGNFPGRFSGRQFSNSRSEMNVSTLELGDSALYLCASSVSGTGGEQYFGPGTRLTVT.

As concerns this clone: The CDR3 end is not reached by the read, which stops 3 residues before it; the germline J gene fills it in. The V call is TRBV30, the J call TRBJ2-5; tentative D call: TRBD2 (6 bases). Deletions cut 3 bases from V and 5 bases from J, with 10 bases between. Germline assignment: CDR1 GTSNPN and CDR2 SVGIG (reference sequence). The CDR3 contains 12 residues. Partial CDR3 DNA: TGTGCCTGGAGCGGGGACTTGGAGACC. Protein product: CAWSGDLET. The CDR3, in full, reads CAWSGDLETQYF.

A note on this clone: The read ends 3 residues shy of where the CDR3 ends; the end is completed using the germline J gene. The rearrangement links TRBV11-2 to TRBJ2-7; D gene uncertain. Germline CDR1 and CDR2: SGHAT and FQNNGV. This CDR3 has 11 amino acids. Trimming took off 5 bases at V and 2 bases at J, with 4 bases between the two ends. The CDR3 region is CASSHTYEQYF. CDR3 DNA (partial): TGTGCCAGCAGCCACACCTACGAG.

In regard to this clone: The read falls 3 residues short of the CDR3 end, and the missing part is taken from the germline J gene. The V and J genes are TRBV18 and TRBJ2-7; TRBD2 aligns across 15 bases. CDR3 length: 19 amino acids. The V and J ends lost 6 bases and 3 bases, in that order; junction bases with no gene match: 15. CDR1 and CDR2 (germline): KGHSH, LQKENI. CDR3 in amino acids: CASSLRTSGGAGSNYEQYF. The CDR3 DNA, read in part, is TGTGCCAGCTCCCTAAGGACTAGCGGGGGGGCCGGGTCCAACTACGAG.

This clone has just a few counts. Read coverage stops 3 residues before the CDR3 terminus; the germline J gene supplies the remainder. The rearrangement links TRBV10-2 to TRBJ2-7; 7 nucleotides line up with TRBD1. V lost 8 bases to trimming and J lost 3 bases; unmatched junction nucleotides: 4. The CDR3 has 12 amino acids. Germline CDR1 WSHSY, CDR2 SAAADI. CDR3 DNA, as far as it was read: TGCGCCAGCGGGGGACAGTTCTACGAG. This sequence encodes CASGGQFYE. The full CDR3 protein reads CASGGQFYEQYF.

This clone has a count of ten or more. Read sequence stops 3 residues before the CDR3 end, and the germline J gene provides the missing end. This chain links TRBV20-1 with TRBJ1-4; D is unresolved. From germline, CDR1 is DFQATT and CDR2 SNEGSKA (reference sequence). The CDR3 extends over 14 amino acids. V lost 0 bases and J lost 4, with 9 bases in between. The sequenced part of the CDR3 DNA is TGCAGTGCTAGAGAAGGGCAGGTTAATGAAAAA. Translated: CSAREGQVNEK. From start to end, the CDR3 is CSAREGQVNEKLFF.

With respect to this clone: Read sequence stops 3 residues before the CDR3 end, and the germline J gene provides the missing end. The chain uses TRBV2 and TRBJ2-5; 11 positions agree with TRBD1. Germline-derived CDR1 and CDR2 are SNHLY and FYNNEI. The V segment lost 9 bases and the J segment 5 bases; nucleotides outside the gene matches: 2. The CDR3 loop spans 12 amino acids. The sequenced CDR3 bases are TGTGCCAGGGGACAGGGGGGTGAGACC. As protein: CARGQGGET. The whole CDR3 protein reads CARGQGGETQYF.

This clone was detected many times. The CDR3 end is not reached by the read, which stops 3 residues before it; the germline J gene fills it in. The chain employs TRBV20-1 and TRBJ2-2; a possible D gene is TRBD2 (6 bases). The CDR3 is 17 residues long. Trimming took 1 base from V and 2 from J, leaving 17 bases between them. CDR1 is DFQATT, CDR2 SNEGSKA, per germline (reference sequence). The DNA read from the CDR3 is TGCAGTGCTAGAGGTGGTGATAGCGGAACTAACACCGGGGAG. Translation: CSARGGDSGTNTGE. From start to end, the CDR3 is CSARGGDSGTNTGELFF.

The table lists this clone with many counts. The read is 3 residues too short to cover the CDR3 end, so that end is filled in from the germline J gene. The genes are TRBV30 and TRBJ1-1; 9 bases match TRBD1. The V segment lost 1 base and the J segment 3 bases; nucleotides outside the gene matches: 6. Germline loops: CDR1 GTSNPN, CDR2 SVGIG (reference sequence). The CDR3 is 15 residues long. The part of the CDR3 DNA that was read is TGTGCCTGGAGTGAACAGGGGGCGTTGGACACTGAA. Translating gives CAWSEQGALDTE. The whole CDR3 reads CAWSEQGALDTEAFF.